Following are 12 T cell receptor beta chains from one sample sequenced in a study of blood T cell repertoires in COVID-19. This table comes from immunoSEQ multiplex PCR, and its TCRdb copy is limited to in-frame clones, with some not included. The profile shows approximately 100,000 clones, roughly nine tenths of them singletons. Source material: peripheral blood. The receptors stem from a woman older than 75 with acute or convalescent COVID-19.

CDR3 DNA: TGTGCCAGCATTTCCAGGTACACCGGGGAGCTGTTTTTT. This encodes CASISRYTGELFF. The chain combines TRBV6-5 with TRBJ2-2; D gene uncertain. The V gene lost 7 bases and the J gene lost 3 bases, with 9 bases spanning the gap. Looked up from germline, CDR1 is MNHEY and CDR2 is SVGAGI. The CDR3 totals 13 residues.

This sequence joins TRBV19 and TRBJ1-2, with a tentative D call TRBD1 (6 bases). The V gene lost 3 bases and the J gene lost 6 bases, with 11 bases spanning the gap. CDR1 is LNHDA, CDR2 SQIVND, per germline (reference sequence). CDR3 length equals 13 residues. The CDR3 DNA reads as TGTGCCAGTAGTATTGGACAGTTCCATGGCTACACCTTC. Protein product: CASSIGQFHGYTF.

Regarding this clone: Other DNA sequences in the sample encode the same CDR3. The chain couples TRBV19 to TRBJ2-5; 9 bases are shared with TRBD2. J gave up 5 bases and V 1 base, and 5 bases lay outside the gene matches. Germline assignment: CDR1 LNHDA and CDR2 SQIVND (reference sequence). The CDR3 has 15 amino acids. The CDR3 region has the DNA TGTGCCAGTAGTATAGGGGGACTAGCTCGGGAGACCCAGTACTTC. It specifies CASSIGGLARETQYF.

The V and J genes are TRBV7-9 and TRBJ2-5; 7 nucleotides line up with TRBD1. The CDR3 length is 13 residues. Germline lookup yields CDR1 SEHNR and CDR2 FQNEAQ (reference sequence). With V trimmed by 5 bases and J by 5 bases, 5 bases remained unmatched. The chain's CDR3 is CASSRQGWETQYF. The CDR3 nucleotides are TGTGCCAGCAGCAGACAGGGTTGGGAGACCCAGTACTTC.

V usage is TRBV18 and J usage is TRBJ1-6; 7 bases fit TRBD1. CDR3 length: 14 residues. V was clipped by 4 bases and J by 7 bases; unmatched bases: 4. Looked up from germline, CDR1 is KGHSH and CDR2 is LQKENI. CDR3 nucleotides: TGTGCCAGCTCACAGGACAGGTTAAATTCACCCCTCCACTTT. This sequence encodes CASSQDRLNSPLHF.

The chain recombines TRBV28 with TRBJ1-2; 7 bases fit TRBD1. The CDR3 sequence is 15 residues long. The germline gives CDR1 MDHEN, CDR2 SYDVKM. J lost 5 bases, V lost 5 bases, and 11 bases had no gene match. The CDR3 DNA reads TGTGCCAGCAGTCGCGGGACAGCTGGGGTTTATGGCTACACCTTC. Translated: CASSRGTAGVYGYTF.

This clone has a handful of counts. This CDR3 reads CASSPGDRVVTEAFF. The DNA of the CDR3 is TGCGCCAGCAGCCCTGGGGACAGGGTCGTCACTGAAGCTTTCTTT. This chain connects TRBV5-1 to TRBJ1-1, with TRBD1 matching 9 bases. The CDR3 runs 15 residues. Germline values: CDR1 SGHRS, CDR2 YFSETQ. V lost 4 bases and J lost 4; bases outside the gene matches: 8. The variable domain in full, completed from reference TRBV5-1 and TRBJ1-1, reads KAGVTQTPRYLIKTRGQQVTLSCSPISGHRSVSWYQQTPGQGLQFLFEYFSETQRNKGNFPGRFSGRQFSNSRSEMNVSTLELGDSALYLCASSPGDRVVTEAFFGQGTRLTVV.

The V call is TRBV2, the J call TRBJ2-1; no definite D call. The CDR3 covers 11 residues. The germline CDR1 and CDR2 sequences are SNHLY and FYNNEI. Trimming took off 4 bases at V and 8 bases at J, with 6 bases between the two ends. CDR3 nucleotide sequence: TGTGCCAGCAGTGCCTCTTATGAGCAGTTCTTC. Amino acid sequence: CASSASYEQFF. Using reference TRBV2 and TRBJ2-1 for the parts outside the CDR3, the full variable domain is EPEVTQTPSHQVTQMGQEVILRCVPISNHLYFYWYRQILGQKVEFLVSFYNNEISEKSEIFDDQFSVERPDGSNFTLKIRSTKLEDSAMYFCASSASYEQFFGPGTRLTVL.

This chain links TRBV7-9 with TRBJ2-5, with 9 positions matching TRBD2. The CDR3 has 14 amino acids. The V and J ends lost 2 bases and 5 bases, in that order; junction bases with no gene match: 3. CDR1 SEHNR and CDR2 FQNEAQ come from the germline V gene (reference sequence). The CDR3 here is CASSLTSGRETQYF. CDR3 in DNA: TGTGCCAGCAGCTTAACTAGCGGGCGGGAGACCCAGTACTTC.

The V gene is TRBV10-3, the J gene TRBJ1-1; TRBD1 might be the D (5 bases). With 2 bases removed from V and 6 bases from J, the gap between germline ends came to 13 bases. Per the germline V gene, CDR1 is ENHRY and CDR2 is SYGVKD. The CDR3 runs 14 residues. CDR3 DNA sequence: TGTGCCATCAGTGAGCCCGGGACTAGCGCTGAAGCTTTCTTT. Protein product: CAISEPGTSAEAFF.

This chain uses TRBV18 with TRBJ1-1, with 7 bases matching TRBD1. The V segment lost 3 bases and the J segment 1 base; nucleotides outside the gene matches: 5. Looked up from germline, CDR1 is KGHSH and CDR2 is LQKENI. CDR3 length equals 15 residues. CDR3 coding DNA: TGTGCCAGCTCACCCAAGACAGGGCAGAACACTGAAGCTTTCTTT. This gives the protein CASSPKTGQNTEAFF.

The gene calls are TRBV9 and TRBJ2-5; TRBD1 agrees at 9 bases. Germline lookup yields CDR1 SGDLS and CDR2 YYNGEE. This CDR3 contains 15 residues. V gave up 3 bases and J gave up 7 bases; unmatched junction bases: 10. The DNA for the CDR3 is TGTGCCAGCAGCGCGAGGACAGGGGTCTTTGGGACCCAGTACTTC. Protein: CASSARTGVFGTQYF.